This TCR beta chain was sequenced in a study of OX40 agonist ivuxolimab in advanced cancers. Only in-frame clones appear in the TCRdb table, and some are missing; sequencing was by immunoSEQ multiplex PCR. Found here are fewer than 60,000 clones, roughly 82% of them singletons; the top ten hold about 3.8%. The V gene's germline CDR1 is LGHNA and CDR2 YNFKEQ. J gave up 6 bases and V 4 bases, and 19 bases lay outside the gene matches. The CDR3 loop spans 18 amino acids. The TCR originated in an adult with an advanced solid tumor such as melanoma, head and neck, liver or kidney cancer. The rearrangement uses TRBV4-2 and TRBJ1-2; 8 bases are a match to TRBD1. The sample consisted of CD4+ or CD8+ T cells sorted from blood, taken in a trial of the OX40 agonist ivuxolimab. CDR3 sequence (DNA): TGTGCCAGCAGCCTTTCGGACAGGGAATTCCTCAGGGAGGATGGCTACACCTTC. The encoded protein is CASSLSDREFLREDGYTF.